This T cell receptor (beta chain) comes out of a study of blood T cell repertoires in COVID-19. Study in general: The United States, Italy and Spain were the sources of the acute and convalescent COVID-19 samples. PBMCs, B-cell-depleted T cells, or T cells provided the cDNA or gDNA that made up the material.

Per germline, CDR1 ENHRY and CDR2 SYGVKD. V gave up 6 bases and J gave up 1 base, with 15 bases separating them. This CDR3 is built from 16 residues. In the source study's methods: Estimation of nucleated cell counts relied on the amplification of reference gene primers. Method: immunoSEQ multiplex PCR; TCRdb's copy keeps in-frame clones and lacks some. V, J and clone size reflect that table, while D and trimming were determined from the DNA. Altogether about 330,000 clones are present, around 92% being singletons, with the ten largest covering under 8%. This sequence was found in a man aged 18 to 30 who had recovered from COVID-19. The J gene is TRBJ2-2, the V gene TRBV10-3; TRBD1 is a possible D gene (6 bases). Material for sequencing was peripheral blood. Here the CDR3 reads CAISASGTMNTGELFF. CDR3 bases: TGTGCCATCAGCGCTTCCGGGACAATGAACACCGGGGAGCTGTTTTTT.